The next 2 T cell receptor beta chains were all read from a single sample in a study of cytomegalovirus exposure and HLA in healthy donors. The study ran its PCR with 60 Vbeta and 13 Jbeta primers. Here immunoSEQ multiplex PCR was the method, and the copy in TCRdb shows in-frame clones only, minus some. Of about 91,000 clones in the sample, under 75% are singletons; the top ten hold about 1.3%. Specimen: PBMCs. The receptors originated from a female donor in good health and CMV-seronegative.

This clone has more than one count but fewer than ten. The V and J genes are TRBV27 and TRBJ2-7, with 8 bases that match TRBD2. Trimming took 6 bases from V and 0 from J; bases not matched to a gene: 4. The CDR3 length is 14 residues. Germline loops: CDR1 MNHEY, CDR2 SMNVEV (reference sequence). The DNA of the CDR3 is TGTGCCAGCAGCTCTCGGGAGGGCTCCTACGAGCAGTACTTC. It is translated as CASSSREGSYEQYF.

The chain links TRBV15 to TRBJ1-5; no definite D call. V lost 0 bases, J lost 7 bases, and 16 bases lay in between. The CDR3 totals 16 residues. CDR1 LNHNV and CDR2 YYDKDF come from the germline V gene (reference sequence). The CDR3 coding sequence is TGTGCCACCAGCAGAGATTCGCGGGGATCATGGCAGCCCCAGCATTTT. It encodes CATSRDSRGSWQPQHF.